This T cell receptor (beta chain) stems from a study of T cell changes during pregnancy in multiple sclerosis. Assay: immunoSEQ multiplex PCR; the TCRdb copy retains only in-frame clones and omits some. In the table there are more than 45,000 clones, about 90% of which are singletons. This clonotype originated in a female donor with multiple sclerosis, enrolled in a pregnancy study. The input for sequencing was CD4+ T cells from peripheral blood mononuclear cells, taken in the second trimester of pregnancy.

Written as DNA, the CDR3 is TGTGCCAGCCATGGGACAGTCTCTGGAAACACCATATATTTT. This codes for CASHGTVSGNTIYF. This sequence joins TRBV6-5 and TRBJ1-3; 7 positions match TRBD1. This CDR3 is 14 amino acids long. Germline assignment: CDR1 MNHEY and CDR2 SVGAGI. V was pared by 8 bases and J by 0 bases, with 4 bases of the junction left unmatched.